This T cell receptor beta chain was recovered during a study of CD8 T cells in ankylosing spondylitis (dated by TCRdb to 2016 to 2017). About the study as a whole: To find TCR variants linked to disease, the study profiled T cell receptor beta repertoires in ankylosing spondylitis patients and healthy donors. The full study cohort comprised 25 ankylosing spondylitis patients and 110 or so healthy donors. Peripheral blood was sampled, and synovial fluid was also collected from ankylosing spondylitis patients. What the authors observed across the whole study: Some motif variants were previously reported in synovial fluid and blood of reactive arthritis patients, suggesting common disease-initiation mechanisms. The disease-linked clones had a CD8+ phenotype and were found at relatively low frequencies in peripheral blood. Significant enrichment of the disease-linked clones was reported in matched synovial fluid samples from ankylosing spondylitis patients. Blood from ankylosing spondylitis patients appeared to be characterized by a TCR beta motif composed of about eight highly homologous amino acid variants.

With respect to this clonotype: It lacks a known antigen. No much larger clone exists at a distance of one base, and base qualities are not known.

CDR1 and CDR2 were assigned from the germline V gene as MGHRA and YSYEKL. V and J are truncated by 0 bases and 7 bases respectively, leaving an intervening sequence of 16 bases. From its cysteine to its phenylalanine, the CDR3 spans 17 amino acids. Just the 51-base CDR3 DNA is kept, in frame starting at base 1. The reads were generated on an Illumina HiSeq 2500. Quantitative 5'-RACE with molecular barcodes was used to prepare TCR beta libraries. Turning to the authors' computational methods: To identify disease-linked TCR variants, a new computational method was used, one built on a probabilistic model of VDJ rearrangement. The public sequencing data were trimmed at Q25 with fastp and processed into clonotypes with MiXCR by TCRdb, which kept only in-frame beta chains. Records with the same CDR3 protein are collapsed into one entry carrying the most frequent genes and DNA. Clone size and V and J calls follow TCRdb, not the original study. This sample is represented by hundreds of thousands of distinct CDR3 sequences; roughly 26% of them were singletons. Clones ranked in the top ten supply about 0.9% of the sample.

The sequence was obtained from a male donor with ankylosing spondylitis. Sample: blood, either unsorted or a sorted T cell fraction (not recorded which). Recombination connected TRBV4-1 to TRBJ1-6; a confident D gene designation cannot be given. The sequenced DNA is TGCGCCAGCAGCCAAGAAGTTACACCAGCGGCAAATTCACCCCTCCACTTT. Translated, this gives CASSQEVTPAANSPLHF.